Listed below are T cell receptor beta chains from one sample, sequenced in a study of sequential checkpoint blockade in melanoma. The data were produced by immunoSEQ multiplex PCR, yet TCRdb's version contains in-frame clones alone and is incomplete. The sample lists approximately 3,000 clones, roughly 17% seen once, with about 15% in the top ten. This specimen was tumor tissue (inferred from file names), taken from a patient given nivolumab and ipilimumab in sequence. The origin of the receptors is a human donor with melanoma. CDR3s include the opening cysteine and the closing phenylalanine or tryptophan. The D gene is left open where the match is weak. Clone size is given for some rows only: seen once, a few or many times, or a class if the clone is expanded.

d_call: .
clone_size: .
j_call: TRBJ1-5
v_call: TRBV11-3
cdr3_nt: TGTGCCAGCAGCGCGGGGGAGACCCTAAGCAATCAGCCCCAGCATTTT
cdr3_aa: CASSAGETLSNQPQHF

d_call: .
clone_size: medium-sized
j_call: TRBJ1-2
v_call: TRBV6-8
cdr3_nt: TGTGCCAGCAGTTACTCGACAGGCCAATATGGCTACACCTTC
cdr3_aa: CASSYSTGQYGYTF

d_call: TRBD2
clone_size: .
j_call: TRBJ2-1
v_call: TRBV10-2
cdr3_nt: TGCGCCAGCAGTGACTCGGGACTATCCGGCCAAAATGAGCAGTTCTTC
cdr3_aa: CASSDSGLSGQNEQFF

d_call: .
clone_size: medium-sized
j_call: TRBJ2-7
v_call: TRBV6-8
cdr3_nt: TGTGCCAGCAGTGACGGGGTAGGGTACGAGCAGTACTTC
cdr3_aa: CASSDGVGYEQYF

d_call: TRBD1
clone_size: .
j_call: TRBJ1-2
v_call: TRBV19
cdr3_nt: TGTGCCATTTTGGACAGGGTACCCTATGGCTACACCTTC
cdr3_aa: CAILDRVPYGYTF

d_call: .
clone_size: few
j_call: TRBJ1-6
v_call: TRBV14
cdr3_nt: TGTGCCAGCAGCCAAGCAGGCAAGGGTTCACCCCTCCACTTT
cdr3_aa: CASSQAGKGSPLHF

d_call: TRBD1
clone_size: .
j_call: TRBJ1-2
v_call: TRBV29-1
cdr3_nt: TGCAGCGTTGTGGGGCTCGGACAGGGGGTCGGAGGCTACACCTTC
cdr3_aa: CSVVGLGQGVGGYTF

d_call: TRBD2
clone_size: many
j_call: TRBJ2-7
v_call: TRBV11-3
cdr3_nt: TGTGCCAGCAGCTCCGGGGAGGGGCCCTACGAGCAGTACTTC
cdr3_aa: CASSSGEGPYEQYF

d_call: TRBD1
clone_size: .
j_call: TRBJ1-2
v_call: TRBV15
cdr3_nt: TGTGCCACCAGCGGGTGGGACAGCCAGTATGGCTACACCTTC
cdr3_aa: CATSGWDSQYGYTF

d_call: TRBD1
clone_size: .
j_call: TRBJ2-2
v_call: TRBV19
cdr3_nt: TGTGCCAGTGACAGGGGGCCCACCGGGGAGCTGTTTTTT
cdr3_aa: CASDRGPTGELFF

d_call: .
clone_size: few
j_call: TRBJ1-4
v_call: TRBV11-3
cdr3_nt: TGTGCCAGCAGCCCGCCGGACCTTAATGAAAAACTGTTTTTT
cdr3_aa: CASSPPDLNEKLFF

d_call: .
clone_size: .
j_call: TRBJ2-3
v_call: TRBV11-3
cdr3_nt: TGTGCCAGCAGCTTTGTACCGGGAGAGGATACGCAGTATTTT
cdr3_aa: CASSFVPGEDTQYF

d_call: TRBD2
clone_size: many
j_call: TRBJ2-3
v_call: TRBV9
cdr3_nt: TGTGCCAGCAGTGAGCAGCGGGAAAGGGATACGCAGTATTTT
cdr3_aa: CASSEQRERDTQYF

d_call: .
clone_size: medium-sized
j_call: TRBJ1-1
v_call: TRBV6-8
cdr3_nt: TGTGCCAGCAGTGACGACGACCTAAACACTGAAGCTTTCTTT
cdr3_aa: CASSDDDLNTEAFF

d_call: .
clone_size: once
j_call: TRBJ2-2
v_call: TRBV5-1
cdr3_nt: TGCGCCAGCAGCTTGACAGGGGAGGCCGGGGAGCTGTTTTTT
cdr3_aa: CASSLTGEAGELFF

d_call: TRBD1
clone_size: once
j_call: TRBJ1-2
v_call: TRBV19
cdr3_nt: TGTGCCAGTAGTATATCCCGGACAGGGAACTATGGCTACACCTTC
cdr3_aa: CASSISRTGNYGYTF

d_call: .
clone_size: few
j_call: TRBJ2-7
v_call: TRBV28
cdr3_nt: TGTGCCAGCTTCCCTGTTGCGGGAAACTACGAGCAGTACTTC
cdr3_aa: CASFPVAGNYEQYF

d_call: .
clone_size: .
j_call: TRBJ2-2
v_call: TRBV6-8
cdr3_nt: TGTGCCAGCAGTTATGTCGACGGGACCGGGGAGCTGTTTTTT
cdr3_aa: CASSYVDGTGELFF

d_call: TRBD1
clone_size: medium-sized
j_call: TRBJ1-2
v_call: TRBV6-8
cdr3_nt: TGTGCCAGCAGTTACCTACCAGGACAGGGACTTATGCAGCCTGCGTTGCCAGGCTACACCTTC
cdr3_aa: CASSYLPGQGLMQPALPGYTF

d_call: .
clone_size: many
j_call: TRBJ2-1
v_call: TRBV11-3
cdr3_nt: TGTGCCAGCAGCTTATCCACCAGGGCGGTACTTAATGAGCAGTTCTTC
cdr3_aa: CASSLSTRAVLNEQFF

d_call: .
clone_size: medium-sized
j_call: TRBJ1-1
v_call: TRBV23-1
cdr3_nt: TGCGCCAGAAGCACCCGGACGGGCACTGAAGCTTTCTTT
cdr3_aa: CARSTRTGTEAFF